The 15 T cell receptor beta chains listed next were all sequenced from one sample in a study of OX40 agonist ivuxolimab in advanced cancers. Clones were read by immunoSEQ multiplex PCR, and TCRdb kept only the in-frame ones, dropping some. Of 40,000 to 45,000 clones listed, around 84% are singletons. The sample consisted of CD4+ or CD8+ T cells sorted from blood, taken in a trial of the OX40 agonist ivuxolimab. Receptors were obtained from an adult with an advanced solid tumor such as melanoma, head and neck, liver or kidney cancer.

The chain is built from TRBV13 and TRBJ2-7, with D possibly being TRBD1 (5 bases). V was pared by 0 bases and J by 3 bases, with 12 bases between. From germline, CDR1 is PRHDT and CDR2 FYEKMQ (reference sequence). The CDR3 is made up of 15 amino acids. The CDR3 nucleotides are TGTGCCAGCAGCTTAGGAGTGGACATTGACTACGAGCAGTACTTC. It translates to CASSLGVDIDYEQYF.

The chain employs TRBV28 and TRBJ2-5; no definite D call. Germline assignment: CDR1 MDHEN and CDR2 SYDVKM. CDR3 length: 14 residues. The germline V and J ends were trimmed by 5 bases and 1 base, with 11 bases remaining between them. The CDR3: CASSLLGGQETQYF. The CDR3 region has the DNA TGTGCCAGCAGTCTCCTTGGCGGCCAAGAGACCCAGTACTTC. The full variable domain, rest sourced from reference TRBV28 and TRBJ2-5, is DVKVTQSSRYLVKRTGEKVFLECVQDMDHENMFWYRQDPGLGLRLIYFSYDVKMKEKGDIPEGYSVSREKKERFSLILESASTNQTSMYLCASSLLGGQETQYFGPGTRLLVL.

This clone was counted only a few times. The CDR3: CASSNGQGAGQPQHF. The CDR3 bases are TGTGCCAGCAGTAATGGACAGGGGGCCGGGCAGCCCCAGCATTTT. The V and J genes are TRBV6-5 and TRBJ1-5; TRBD1 agrees at 11 bases. Unmatched junction bases numbered 7, after V lost 5 bases and J lost 7 bases. In germline, CDR1 is MNHEY, CDR2 SVGAGI. This CDR3 contains 15 residues.

The J gene is TRBJ2-2, the V gene TRBV4-3; no firm D call. CDR3 length: 14 amino acids. From germline, CDR1 is LGHNA and CDR2 YSLEER. Trimming left V 0 bases short and J 4 bases short, with 6 bases between. CDR3 sequence: CASSQDALTGELFF. The CDR3 DNA follows: TGCGCCAGCAGCCAAGATGCCCTCACCGGGGAGCTGTTTTTT.

Here the CDR3 DNA reads TGTGCCAGTAGTATGGGTTTAGGAAGGCGGTCTTTCTTT. It yields the protein CASSMGLGRRSFF. The chain uses TRBV19 and TRBJ1-1; D remains ambiguous. This CDR3 is 13 amino acids long. The germline V gene encodes CDR1 LNHDA and CDR2 SQIVND (reference sequence). V lost 3 bases and J 12 bases, leaving 17 bases between the germline ends. Using reference TRBV19 and TRBJ1-1 for the parts outside the CDR3, the full variable domain is DGGITQSPKYLFRKEGQNVTLSCEQNLNHDAMYWYRQDPGQGLRLIYYSQIVNDFQKGDIAEGYSVSREKKESFPLTVTSAQKNPTAFYLCASSMGLGRRSFFGQGTRLTVV.

About this clone itself: One end of the junction varies from germline; a read error may be responsible. The gene calls are TRBV7-6 and TRBJ2-1; D unresolved. This CDR3 is built from 14 residues. Germline V gives CDR1 SGHVS, CDR2 FNYEAQ. The CDR3 bases are TGTGCCAGCAGCTCTCTGGGCTCCAACAATGAGCAGTTCTTC. It translates to CASSSLGSNNEQFF.

V usage is TRBV9 and J usage is TRBJ2-3, with D unclear. Germline CDR1 is SGDLS and CDR2 is YYNGEE. V was cut by 1 base and J by 0 bases, with 9 bases left in between. CDR3 length: 15 residues. The CDR3 loop is CASSVRSLSTDTQYF. CDR3 in DNA: TGTGCCAGCAGCGTACGGAGCTTGAGCACAGATACGCAGTATTTT.

The V call is TRBV11-1, the J call TRBJ1-2; 10 nucleotides match TRBD1. The CDR3 totals 16 residues. The germline gives CDR1 SGHAT, CDR2 FQDESV (reference sequence). The V gene end was trimmed by 3 bases and the J gene end by 8 bases; junction bases not matched to a gene: 12. The CDR3 bases are TGTGCCAGCAGCTTGGGGGAAGGCGGGACAGGGGCCGGCTACACCTTC. Translation gives CASSLGEGGTGAGYTF.

The genes are TRBV10-3 and TRBJ1-1; tentative D call: TRBD1 (6 bases). This CDR3 is built from 14 residues. Germline lookup yields CDR1 ENHRY and CDR2 SYGVKD. Trimming removed 3 bases from V and 8 bases from J, with 16 bases in between. The CDR3 region is CAISDGGARVEAFF. The DNA of the CDR3 is TGTGCCATCAGTGACGGGGGGGCTCGGGTGGAAGCTTTCTTT.

The V and J genes are TRBV28 and TRBJ2-7; D ambiguous. This CDR3 is 15 amino acids long. Trimming shortened V by 3 bases and J by 3 bases, and 15 bases separated the two germline ends. Germline V gene data show CDR1 as MDHEN and CDR2 as SYDVKM. The DNA of the CDR3 is TGTGCCAGCAGTTTGGGTATCACAGAGGTCTACGAGCAGTACTTC. This codes for CASSLGITEVYEQYF.

This clone occurred once. The rearrangement uses TRBV28 and TRBJ2-2, with TRBD2 identical over 13 bases. Germline CDR1 MDHEN, CDR2 SYDVKM. V was clipped by 3 bases and J by 7 bases; unmatched bases: 8. This CDR3 is 17 amino acids long. This chain's CDR3 is CASSFLGTSGVGGELFF. CDR3 DNA sequence: TGTGCCAGCAGTTTCCTTGGGACTAGCGGGGTTGGCGGGGAGCTGTTTTTT.

The chain joins TRBV10-3 to TRBJ2-5; 8 bases fit TRBD2. The CDR3 has 16 amino acids. Germline V gives CDR1 ENHRY, CDR2 SYGVKD. Trimming at V came to 0 bases and at J to 3 bases, leaving 6 bases not matched to a gene. The DNA for the CDR3 is TGTGCCATCAGTGAGTCGAGAGGGACTAGGAAAGAGACCCAGTACTTC. Translation: CAISESRGTRKETQYF.

V gene TRBV27 combines with J gene TRBJ1-1; D not certain. Germline assignment: CDR1 MNHEY and CDR2 SMNVEV (reference sequence). The CDR3 is 13 residues long. Trimming removed 3 bases from V and 2 bases from J, with 7 bases in between. Here the CDR3 DNA reads TGTGCCAGCAGTTTCCAGCCAAACACTGAAGCTTTCTTT. Its protein product is CASSFQPNTEAFF.

This chain connects TRBV4-3 to TRBJ2-3; no reliable D call. Trimming removed 0 bases from V and 0 bases from J, with 10 bases in between. The CDR3 extends over 16 amino acids. Per the germline V gene, CDR1 is LGHNA and CDR2 is YSLEER. CDR3 DNA sequence: TGCGCCAGCAGCCAAGATGGGCTGACTAGCACAGATACGCAGTATTTT. This sequence encodes CASSQDGLTSTDTQYF.

In the case of this clone: A read error may account for a junction end that differs from germline. This chain connects TRBV7-9 to TRBJ2-7, with 7 bases lining up with TRBD2. This CDR3 region has 17 residues. CDR1 and CDR2 from the germline V gene are SEHNR and FQNEAQ (reference sequence). The CDR3 bases are TGCGCCAGCAGCCAAGATCTGAGTAGCGGGTTCTCCTACGAGCAGTACTTC. This gives the protein CASSQDLSSGFSYEQYF.